The T cell receptor beta chain described here comes from a study of blood T cell repertoires in COVID-19. Study-level background: Sites across the United States, Italy and Spain contributed samples from acute and convalescent COVID-19. In each case, the material was cDNA or gDNA derived from T cells, B-cell-depleted T cells, or PBMCs.

In the original analysis: Amplifying reference gene primers gave estimates of nucleated cell counts. Generated by immunoSEQ multiplex PCR, the TCRdb table keeps only in-frame clones and is missing some. V and J calls and clone size are given by that table; D and trimming were obtained from the DNA. In the table there are tens of thousands of clones, roughly 70% of which are singletons. V gave up 2 bases and J gave up 1 base; unmatched junction bases: 3. Per the germline V gene, CDR1 is KGHDR and CDR2 is SFDVKD. There are 16 residues in the CDR3. The sequenced material came from peripheral blood. This clonotype originated in a human donor with acute or convalescent COVID-19. The donor label of this sample is uncertain. The chain has TRBV24-1 and TRBJ2-2; TRBD1 matches at 7 bases. The CDR3 sequence is CATSDSRQGNTGELFF. CDR3 in DNA: TGTGCCACCAGTGATTCAAGACAGGGGAACACCGGGGAGCTGTTTTTT.